The 28 T cell receptor beta chains listed next were all sequenced from one sample in a study of blood T cell repertoires in COVID-19. Assay: immunoSEQ multiplex PCR; the TCRdb copy retains only in-frame clones and omits some. The sample includes 40,000 to 55,000 clones, 88% of them seen just once. The sample comprised peripheral blood. These receptors all stem from a man in his forties or fifties with active COVID-19.

V usage is TRBV18 and J usage is TRBJ1-3, with TRBD1 identical over 9 bases. The CDR3 has 16 residues. Germline V gene data show CDR1 as KGHSH and CDR2 as LQKENI. V was pared by 5 bases and J by 0 bases, with 5 bases of the junction left unmatched. In nucleotides, the CDR3 is TGTGCCAGCTCAAAGGGACAGGGACTCTCTGGAAACACCATATATTTT. Translating it yields CASSKGQGLSGNTIYF.

This clone has just one count. The DNA of the CDR3 is TGCGCCAGCAGCCCACCGGGACAGACAGATACGCAGTATTTT. Translating gives CASSPPGQTDTQYF. The chain carries TRBV5-1 and TRBJ2-3; 7 bases agree with TRBD1. V lost 4 bases, J lost 3 bases, and 5 bases stayed unmatched. The CDR3 covers 14 residues. Germline V gene data show CDR1 as SGHRS and CDR2 as YFSETQ.

This clone appeared a single time. The CDR3 protein is CASSPETGKDTYEQYV. CDR3 nucleotide sequence: TGTGCCAGCAGTCCAGAGACAGGCAAAGACACCTACGAGCAGTACGTC. The chain recombines TRBV28 with TRBJ2-7; D may be TRBD1 (6 bases). V lost 5 bases and J lost 2, with 19 bases in between. The CDR3 contains 16 residues. In germline, CDR1 is MDHEN, CDR2 SYDVKM.

The rearrangement links TRBV5-6 to TRBJ1-4; D gene uncertain. The CDR3 loop spans 14 amino acids. Trimming stripped 0 bases from V and 5 bases from J, with 8 bases between. The germline CDR1 and CDR2 sequences are SGHDT and YYEEEE. CDR3 in DNA: TGTGCCAGCAGCTTGGCAGGTGGGAATGAAAAACTGTTTTTT. Translation gives CASSLAGGNEKLFF.

This chain joins TRBV15 and TRBJ2-5; 9 nucleotides align to TRBD2. After removal of 5 bases from V and 3 bases from J, the junction contained 7 bases not matched to a gene. This CDR3 is built from 15 residues. Germline V gives CDR1 LNHNV, CDR2 YYDKDF (reference sequence). This chain's CDR3 is CATSDSTSGKETQYF. The CDR3 coding sequence is TGTGCCACCAGCGATTCGACTAGCGGAAAAGAGACCCAGTACTTC.

The chain carries TRBV4-2 and TRBJ2-5, with D maybe TRBD2 (6 bases). CDR1 LGHNA and CDR2 YNFKEQ come from the germline V gene. V lost 0 bases, J lost 1 base, and 9 bases lay in between. There are 15 residues in the CDR3. The CDR3 DNA is TGTGCCAGCAGCCAAGATTATAGCGGCCAAGAGACCCAGTACTTC. It encodes CASSQDYSGQETQYF.

The V and J genes are TRBV11-2 and TRBJ2-2; 8 nucleotides agree with TRBD1. This CDR3 is built from 16 residues. Germline assignment: CDR1 SGHAT and CDR2 FQNNGV. The V segment lost 2 bases and the J segment 7 bases; nucleotides outside the gene matches: 9. This CDR3 is CASSLIMTGDYGELFF. CDR3 sequence (DNA): TGTGCCAGCAGCTTAATTATGACAGGGGATTACGGGGAGCTGTTTTTT.

J is TRBJ2-4 and V is TRBV9; 7 bases align to TRBD1. J gave up 6 bases and V 2 bases, and 17 bases lay outside the gene matches. The CDR3 covers 18 residues. CDR1 SGDLS and CDR2 YYNGEE come from the germline V gene. For the CDR3, the DNA is TGTGCCAGCAGCGTTGCGGGTGGGGACAGCCACCTTTTAAACATTCAGTACTTC. Amino acids: CASSVAGGDSHLLNIQYF.

This clone was detected a few times. The V and J genes are TRBV6-5 and TRBJ1-5; 10 positions match TRBD1. Unmatched junction bases numbered 3, after V lost 4 bases and J lost 6 bases. The CDR3 loop spans 14 amino acids. Germline values: CDR1 MNHEY, CDR2 SVGAGI. The CDR3, as DNA: TGTGCCAGCAGTTGGACAGGGGGAGGTCAGCCCCAGCATTTT. As protein: CASSWTGGGQPQHF.

This clone was counted a single time. The rearrangement joins TRBV6-6 to TRBJ2-5; weak D call: TRBD1 (5 bases). This CDR3 comprises 14 residues. Germline V gene data show CDR1 as MNHNY and CDR2 as SVGAGI (reference sequence). V lost 2 bases to trimming and J lost 5 bases, with 12 bases between them. The CDR3: CASSYVTGRETQYF. The CDR3 DNA reads TGTGCCAGCAGTTACGTAACAGGCCGGGAGACCCAGTACTTC.

This chain connects TRBV27 to TRBJ1-2, with a possible D match to TRBD1 (5 bases). CDR1 is MNHEY and CDR2 is SMNVEV in the germline V gene (reference sequence). Between the trimmed V and J ends, which lost 1 base and 0 bases, there was a span of 9 bases. The CDR3 consists of 15 residues. The CDR3 loop reads CASSLWGETNYGYTF. DNA of the CDR3: TGTGCCAGCAGTTTATGGGGGGAGACTAACTATGGCTACACCTTC.

This clone was seen a single time. The CDR3 here is CASTFVRGTPNEKLFF. The CDR3 DNA reads as TGTGCCAGCACTTTCGTCAGGGGAACACCTAATGAAAAACTGTTTTTT. The V call is TRBV28, the J call TRBJ1-4; perhaps TRBD1 as D (6 bases). CDR1 MDHEN and CDR2 SYDVKM come from the germline V gene. This CDR3 contains 16 residues. The V and J ends lost 7 bases and 3 bases respectively, with 18 bases between them.

This chain connects TRBV5-5 to TRBJ2-1; maybe TRBD1 (6 bases). The CDR3 totals 15 residues. V lost 0 bases and J lost 12, with 19 bases in between. Germline-derived CDR1 and CDR2 are SGHKS and YYEKEE (reference sequence). CDR3 amino acids: CASSLGWQGKAAQFF. Here the CDR3 DNA reads TGTGCCAGCAGCTTGGGCTGGCAGGGGAAGGCTGCGCAGTTCTTC.

The gene calls are TRBV27 and TRBJ1-2; TRBD1 matches at 10 bases. The CDR3 consists of 16 residues. The V and J ends lost 3 bases and 4 bases, in that order; junction bases with no gene match: 8. Germline CDR1 is MNHEY and CDR2 is SMNVEV (reference sequence). CDR3 in amino acids: CASSFHRTGGGYGYTF. As DNA, the CDR3 is TGTGCCAGCAGTTTCCATAGGACAGGGGGAGGCTATGGCTACACCTTC.

The chain links TRBV11-2 to TRBJ1-6, with a possible D match to TRBD1 (5 bases). Trimming took off 6 bases at V and 7 bases at J, with 19 bases between the two ends. CDR3 size: 16 residues. Germline CDR1 reads SGHAT; CDR2 reads FQNNGV. CDR3 coding DNA: TGTGCCAGCAGTCAAATCGGAGGGGCGGGGAATTCACCCCTCCACTTT. Translating gives CASSQIGGAGNSPLHF.

The CDR3 is CASSRRGLGYTF. The CDR3 nucleotides read TGTGCCAGCAGCCGCAGGGGGCTTGGCTACACCTTC. V gene TRBV7-2 combines with J gene TRBJ1-2, with TRBD1 matching over 8 bases. From germline, CDR1 is SGHTA and CDR2 FQGNSA. J gave up 7 bases and V 5 bases, and 3 bases lay outside the gene matches. CDR3 length equals 12 residues.

This chain connects TRBV4-1 to TRBJ2-7; 8 bases match TRBD1. V dropped 1 base and J dropped 5; count of bases not matched to a gene: 7. The CDR3 runs 15 residues. Germline CDR1 reads MGHRA; CDR2 reads YSYEKL. CDR3 bases: TGCGCCAGCAGCCAAGCCGGGACAGGTTTCCACGAGCAGTACTTC. Translating it yields CASSQAGTGFHEQYF.

The chain links TRBV10-3 to TRBJ1-2; tentative D call: TRBD1 (5 bases). The CDR3 totals 14 residues. Between the trimmed V and J ends, which lost 10 bases and 2 bases, there was a span of 17 bases. The germline V gene has CDR1 ENHRY and CDR2 SYGVKD. The CDR3 coding sequence is TGTGCCACCTCTCTAGGTGGGGGGAACTATGGCTACACCTTC. Protein product: CATSLGGGNYGYTF.

This clone was recorded once. This chain connects TRBV5-1 to TRBJ1-2; D is undetermined. Trimming cost V 4 bases and J 6 bases, with 10 bases left between them. CDR1 and CDR2 from the germline V gene are SGHRS and YFSETQ. The CDR3 length is 12 residues. This CDR3 is CASSRAGDGYTF. In nucleotides, the CDR3 is TGCGCCAGCAGCAGGGCCGGGGATGGCTACACCTTC.

The chain has TRBV10-1 and TRBJ2-1, with D uncertain. Trimming pared 4 bases from V and 8 bases from J, leaving 9 bases between. The CDR3 extends over 12 amino acids. Germline V gene sequence: CDR1 WNHNN, CDR2 SYGVQD (reference sequence). CDR3 DNA: TGCGCCAGCAGTGCCTTGGGCGATGAGCAGTTCTTC. Translated, it gives CASSALGDEQFF.

The rearrangement links TRBV7-2 to TRBJ2-5; 10 nucleotides line up with TRBD1. V was pared by 5 bases and J by 5 bases, with 11 bases of the junction left unmatched. The CDR3 is 16 residues long. Germline V lookup: CDR1 SGHTA, CDR2 FQGNSA. CDR3: CASSRRQGQGLETQYF. The DNA of the CDR3 is TGTGCCAGCAGCCGCCGGCAGGGACAGGGGTTGGAGACCCAGTACTTC.

J is TRBJ1-2 and V is TRBV5-1; 8 bases are shared with TRBD1. CDR3 length: 16 amino acids. The V and J ends lost 4 bases and 4 bases, in that order; junction bases with no gene match: 12. The germline V gene has CDR1 SGHRS and CDR2 YFSETQ. DNA of the CDR3: TGCGCCAGCAGCCAGGGATCGACAGGGGCCCGCTATGGCTACACCTTC. It encodes CASSQGSTGARYGYTF.

The rearrangement joins TRBV7-3 to TRBJ2-2; D possibly corresponds to TRBD2 (5 bases). From germline, CDR1 is SGHTA and CDR2 FQGTGA. Deletions cut 2 bases from V and 7 bases from J, with 20 bases between. The CDR3 runs 17 residues. CDR3 coding DNA: TGTGCCAGCAGCTTAGCCGGGAAAAAAGGCCCCCACGGGGAGCTGTTTTTT. Its translation: CASSLAGKKGPHGELFF.

The chain uses TRBV27 and TRBJ1-1; possibly TRBD1 for D (6 bases). CDR1 MNHEY and CDR2 SMNVEV come from the germline V gene (reference sequence). The CDR3 length is 16 residues. V shed 1 base and J shed 5 bases, with 17 bases lying between them. CDR3 DNA sequence: TGTGCCAGCAGTTTATACCCCTCACAGGGTGAGACTGAAGCTTTCTTT. Translating it yields CASSLYPSQGETEAFF.

V is TRBV6-1 and J is TRBJ1-5; TRBD1 aligns across 7 bases. CDR1 is MNHNS, CDR2 SASEGT, per germline. V trimming: 4 bases; J trimming: 3 bases; junction bases outside the gene matches: 12. This CDR3 comprises 17 residues. CDR3 sequence (DNA): TGTGCCAGCAGTGCCTCTCTAGGGGACAGTACCAATCAGCCCCAGCATTTT. Its translation: CASSASLGDSTNQPQHF.

Points on this clone: At the DNA level, this CDR3 is encoded by other sequences in the same sample as well. V is TRBV7-9 and J is TRBJ1-1, with TRBD1 as a possible D gene (6 bases). CDR1 SEHNR and CDR2 FQNEAQ come from the germline V gene (reference sequence). The CDR3 runs 13 residues. Trimming stripped 5 bases from V and 4 bases from J, with 11 bases between. CDR3 protein: CASSPQGSTEAFF. CDR3 nucleotides: TGTGCCAGCAGCCCACAGGGAAGCACTGAAGCTTTCTTT. The full variable domain, with the rest looked up from reference TRBV7-9 and TRBJ1-1, is DTGVSQNPRHKITKRGQNVTFRCDPISEHNRLYWYRQTLGQGPEFLTYFQNEAQLEKSRLLSDRFSAERPKGSFSTLEIQRTEQGDSAMYLCASSPQGSTEAFFGQGTRLTVV.

CDR3 amino acids: CASSLAAGDQPQHF. In DNA, the CDR3 is TGTGCCAGCAGCTTAGCGGCAGGGGATCAGCCCCAGCATTTT. The rearrangement uses TRBV7-6 and TRBJ1-5; D may be TRBD1 (6 bases). The V end was cut by 0 bases, the J end by 5 bases, with 8 bases between. Germline V CDR1 and CDR2: SGHVS, FNYEAQ. This CDR3 has 14 amino acids.

The rearrangement joins TRBV20-1 to TRBJ1-2; TRBD1 matches at 8 bases. In germline, CDR1 is DFQATT, CDR2 SNEGSKA (reference sequence). This CDR3 is built from 11 residues. Trimming took 4 bases from V and 8 from J; bases not matched to a gene: 3. The CDR3 sequence: CSATGTGGYTF. CDR3 in DNA: TGCAGTGCTACCGGGACAGGCGGCTACACCTTC.